Listed below are T cell receptor beta chains from one sample, sequenced in a study of blood T cell repertoires in COVID-19. The repertoire was sequenced with immunoSEQ multiplex PCR; TCRdb's copy has only in-frame clones and lacks some. This sample has fewer than 250,000 clones, with approximately 90% found just once. Sequencing was carried out using peripheral blood. These receptors were obtained from a man in his thirties or forties with COVID-19, enrolled during active disease. CDR3s include the opening cysteine and the closing phenylalanine or tryptophan.

v_call	j_call	cdr3_aa
TRBV19	TRBJ2-1	CASSIEAGGGEQFF
TRBV28	TRBJ1-6	CASSSHSSYNSPLHF
TRBV6-5	TRBJ1-3	CASRLNRGSGNTIYF
TRBV4-1	TRBJ1-2	CASSQDGQHGYTF
TRBV4-1	TRBJ1-1	CASSQAHRTGNTEAFF
TRBV6-2/TRBV6-3	TRBJ1-1	CASSYLESGTEAFF
TRBV10-3	TRBJ2-1	CAISESWASGRSAYNEQFF
TRBV10-3	TRBJ1-2	CAIRGQGADYGYTF
TRBV24-1	TRBJ2-1	CATSDFRLAGGGYEQFF
TRBV7-3	TRBJ2-1	CASSSDRNNEQFF
TRBV7-9	TRBJ2-1	CASSLAPEQFF
TRBV4-3	TRBJ2-7	CASSQDSGTDYEQYF
TRBV7-2	TRBJ1-5	CASSVREGQPQHF
TRBV6-5	TRBJ1-2	CASSPNRQGGYTF
TRBV24-1	TRBJ1-2	CATSDPTGTGGNYGYTF
TRBV7-8	TRBJ2-1	CASSLDGKGGFF
TRBV18	TRBJ2-3	CASSPPGLADTQYF
TRBV2	TRBJ2-1	CASSESAWARGQFF
TRBV5-4	TRBJ2-1	CASSMTGPYNEQFF
TRBV24-1	TRBJ2-3	CATSDSGTGSTDTQYF
TRBV28	TRBJ1-5	CASSSLNQPQHF
TRBV19	TRBJ1-6	CASSIDAGGFSPLHF
TRBV5-1	TRBJ2-1	CASSPIAGAYNEQFF
TRBV19	TRBJ1-2	CASSITSDRLPGYTF
TRBV6-5	TRBJ1-1	CASAIPRSAEAFF